Listed below are T cell receptor beta chains from one sample, sequenced in a study of blood T cell repertoires in COVID-19. Measured with immunoSEQ multiplex PCR; TCRdb has only the in-frame clones, and not every one. The sample shows 470,000 or so clones, approximately 83% of them seen only once. Material for sequencing was peripheral blood. These receptors were obtained from a human donor in a cohort sampled during active COVID-19. Both conserved end residues are part of each CDR3. D genes are given only for firm matches. Expanded clones are given a class, and other clones once, few, many or no size at all.

CDR3nt,CDR3aa,d_gene,v_gene,abundance,j_gene
TGTGCCAGCAGCTTCTCAGGGTGGAATGAGCAGTTCTTC,CASSFSGWNEQFF,.,TRBV7-8,.,TRBJ2-1
TGTGCCTGGAGTGTACCGGGCAATCAGCCCCAGCATTTT,CAWSVPGNQPQHF,.,TRBV30,few,TRBJ1-5
TGTGCCAGCGGGCCTATATCGAACACCGGGGAGCTGTTTTTT,CASGPISNTGELFF,.,TRBV6-6,.,TRBJ2-2
TGTGCCAGTAGTTTGAGGACAGGGAGTACAGATACGCAGTATTTT,CASSLRTGSTDTQYF,TRBD1,TRBV19,.,TRBJ2-3
TGTGCCAGCAGCCTGGGACAGAAAAACACTGAAGCTTTCTTT,CASSLGQKNTEAFF,TRBD1,TRBV7-2,.,TRBJ1-1
TGTGCCAGCAGCTTAGCGAGCGAAGGGAACACTGAAGCTTTCTTT,CASSLASEGNTEAFF,.,TRBV7-9,few,TRBJ1-1
TGTGCCAGCAGTTATGGTACGGAGGATGGCTACACCTTC,CASSYGTEDGYTF,.,TRBV6-5,.,TRBJ1-2
TGTGCCAGCATCCCACAGGGGGCGATCCACGAGCAGTACTTC,CASIPQGAIHEQYF,TRBD1,TRBV6-2/TRBV6-3,.,TRBJ2-7
TGTGCCAGCACTCCCCCACAGGGGGGATTAGATACGCAGTATTTT,CASTPPQGGLDTQYF,TRBD1,TRBV28,.,TRBJ2-3
TGTGCCAGCAGCTTAACCGGACAGGGGGTAAACGAGCAGTACTTC,CASSLTGQGVNEQYF,TRBD1,TRBV7-3,.,TRBJ2-7
TGCGCCAGCAGCTCCCGACAAGATGGGGAGACCCAGTACTTC,CASSSRQDGETQYF,.,TRBV5-1,.,TRBJ2-5
TGTGCCAGCAGTCCTCGGAGGGCCCCATACAATGAGCAGTTCTTC,CASSPRRAPYNEQFF,.,TRBV2,.,TRBJ2-1
TGTGCCAGCAGTCGACGGGCAACTAATGAAAAACTGTTTTTT,CASSRRATNEKLFF,.,TRBV6-2/TRBV6-3,once,TRBJ1-4
TGTGCCAGCAGCCCGGGGACTGGAAACACCATATATTTT,CASSPGTGNTIYF,.,TRBV12-3/TRBV12-4,.,TRBJ1-3
TGCAGCGTGGCGGGGGCGGACTATGGCTACACCTTC,CSVAGADYGYTF,.,TRBV29-1,.,TRBJ1-2
TGTGCCAGCAGTTACGAAGGGGGCGCGAAGAACACTGAAGCTTTCTTT,CASSYEGGAKNTEAFF,TRBD1,TRBV6-6,.,TRBJ1-1
TGTGCCAGTAGTCCCACCGGGACAGGGGGCAATTTCTATGGCTACACCTTC,CASSPTGTGGNFYGYTF,TRBD1,TRBV19,.,TRBJ1-2
TGCGCCAGCAGCTCAGGAGCGGGTAACTCCTACAATGAGCAGTTCTTC,CASSSGAGNSYNEQFF,.,TRBV5-1,.,TRBJ2-1
TGTGCCACCAGTGGGGGACAGGGCCATCAGCCCCAGCATTTT,CATSGGQGHQPQHF,TRBD1,TRBV24-1,few,TRBJ1-5
TGTGCCAGCAGCCAAGATCCGCGGGGGGTAGAGACCCAGTACTTC,CASSQDPRGVETQYF,TRBD2,TRBV3-1/TRBV3-2,.,TRBJ2-5
TGTGCCAGCAGTTCGACTAGCGGAATTCGAGATACGCAGTATTTT,CASSSTSGIRDTQYF,TRBD2,TRBV5-8,.,TRBJ2-3
TGCGCCAGCAGCCCCACTCCGGGACAGCCCTATCAGCCCCAGCATTTT,CASSPTPGQPYQPQHF,TRBD1,TRBV5-1,.,TRBJ1-5
TGCGCCAGCAGCTTGAGGTTGCGGACGGAGGTAAAGAAATCCTACAATGAGCAGTTCTTC,CASSLRLRTEVKKSYNEQFF,.,TRBV5-1,.,TRBJ2-1
TGCGCCAGCAGCAACACTGCGGGGTCTCCCACAGATACGCAGTATTTT,CASSNTAGSPTDTQYF,.,TRBV5-1,.,TRBJ2-3
TGTGCCAGCAGTGAAGCGTGGGTCGGCAGGGGTCGCAATCAGCCCCAGCATTTT,CASSEAWVGRGRNQPQHF,.,TRBV2,few,TRBJ1-5
TGTGCCAGCAGGCTGGGAGGAAACACTGAAGCTTTCTTT,CASRLGGNTEAFF,.,TRBV11-2,.,TRBJ1-1
TGTGCCAGCGGGGGGAATATTGAAGCTTTCTTT,CASGGNIEAFF,.,TRBV12-3/TRBV12-4,.,TRBJ1-1
TGTGCCAGCAGCCAACTCAGGGGCCCCTACAATGAGCAGTTCTTC,CASSQLRGPYNEQFF,.,TRBV14,.,TRBJ2-1
TGTGCCAGCAGTCTTGGCAGCCCCTTAGGGGTCGATACGCAGTATTTT,CASSLGSPLGVDTQYF,.,TRBV27,.,TRBJ2-3
TGTGCCAGTAGTATCGTCAGGGGTGTCGGCTATGGCTACACCTTC,CASSIVRGVGYGYTF,.,TRBV19,once,TRBJ1-2
TGTGCCAGCAGCTTAGCCGGGACAGTTACTAGCAATCAGCCCCAGCATTTT,CASSLAGTVTSNQPQHF,TRBD1,TRBV7-2,.,TRBJ1-5
TGTGCCAGTAGTGTTCAGGGGCCTGGAAACACCATATATTTT,CASSVQGPGNTIYF,.,TRBV19,once,TRBJ1-3
TGTGCTAGCAGCTTAGCACGGGCAGCGGGTGCACCGTACCAAGAGACCCAGTACTTC,CASSLARAAGAPYQETQYF,.,TRBV7-7,.,TRBJ2-5
TGTGCCAGCAGTAGGACAGTGAATAGCAATCAGCCCCAGCATTTT,CASSRTVNSNQPQHF,.,TRBV6-5,.,TRBJ1-5
TGTGCCAGCAGCTTAAGGGCAGGAGGCACTGAAGCTTTCTTT,CASSLRAGGTEAFF,.,TRBV11-2,many,TRBJ1-1
TGTGCCTGGAGCCTAAGAAATTCACCCCTCCACTTT,CAWSLRNSPLHF,.,TRBV30,.,TRBJ1-6
TGTGCCAGTAGTATTGGAGACGGCAATAATTCACCCCTCCACTTT,CASSIGDGNNSPLHF,.,TRBV19,.,TRBJ1-6
TGTGCCAGCAGCCCGCTTCGGGCAGGGATATACGAGCAGTACTTC,CASSPLRAGIYEQYF,.,TRBV6-5,.,TRBJ2-7
TGTGCCAGCACCCGGGGGGACTCAAGCACAGATACGCAGTATTTT,CASTRGDSSTDTQYF,.,TRBV21-1,.,TRBJ2-3
TGTGCCAGTAGAGACCGGGACAGGGGAAACACTGAAGCTTTCTTT,CASRDRDRGNTEAFF,TRBD1,TRBV19,.,TRBJ1-1
TGTGCCAGCAGCAAAGTGAGGCGGGGCAGAGAGACCCAGTACTTC,CASSKVRRGRETQYF,.,TRBV21-1,.,TRBJ2-5